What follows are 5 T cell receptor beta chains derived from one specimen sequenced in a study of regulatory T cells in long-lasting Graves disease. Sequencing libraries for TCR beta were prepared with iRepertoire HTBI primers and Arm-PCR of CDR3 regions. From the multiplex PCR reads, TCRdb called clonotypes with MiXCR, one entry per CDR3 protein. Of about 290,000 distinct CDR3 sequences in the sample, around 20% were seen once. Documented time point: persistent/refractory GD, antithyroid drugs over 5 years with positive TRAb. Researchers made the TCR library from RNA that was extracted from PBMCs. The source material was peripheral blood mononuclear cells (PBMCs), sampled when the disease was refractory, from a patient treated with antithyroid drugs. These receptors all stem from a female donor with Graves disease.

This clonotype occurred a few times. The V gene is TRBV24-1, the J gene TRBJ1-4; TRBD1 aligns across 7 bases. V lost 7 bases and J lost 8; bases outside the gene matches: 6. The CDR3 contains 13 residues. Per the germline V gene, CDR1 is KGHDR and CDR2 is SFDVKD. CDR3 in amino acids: CATSEGAVEKLFF. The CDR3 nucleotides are TGTGCCACCAGCGAGGGGGCGGTCGAAAAACTGTTTTTT.

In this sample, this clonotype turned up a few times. CDR3 in amino acids: CASSQALTIDEQYF. The CDR3 DNA follows: TGCGCCAGCAGCCAAGCCCTGACAATCGACGAGCAGTACTTC. The chain recombines TRBV4-3 with TRBJ2-7; D not resolved. The CDR3 totals 14 residues. With 1 base removed from V and 5 bases from J, the gap between germline ends came to 12 bases. From germline, CDR1 is LGHNA and CDR2 YSLEER.

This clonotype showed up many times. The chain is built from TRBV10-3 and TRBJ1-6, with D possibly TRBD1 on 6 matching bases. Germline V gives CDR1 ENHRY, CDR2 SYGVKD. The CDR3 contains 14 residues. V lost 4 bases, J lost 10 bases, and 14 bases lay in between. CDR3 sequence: CAISVEQGGSPLHF. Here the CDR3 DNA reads TGTGCCATCAGTGTCGAACAGGGTGGATCACCCCTCCACTTT.

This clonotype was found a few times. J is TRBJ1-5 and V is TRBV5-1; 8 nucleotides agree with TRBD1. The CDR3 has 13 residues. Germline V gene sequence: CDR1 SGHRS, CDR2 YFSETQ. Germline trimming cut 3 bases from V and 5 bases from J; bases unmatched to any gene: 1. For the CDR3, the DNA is TGCGCCAGCAGCTCGGGACAGGATCAGCCCCAGCATTTT. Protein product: CASSSGQDQPQHF.

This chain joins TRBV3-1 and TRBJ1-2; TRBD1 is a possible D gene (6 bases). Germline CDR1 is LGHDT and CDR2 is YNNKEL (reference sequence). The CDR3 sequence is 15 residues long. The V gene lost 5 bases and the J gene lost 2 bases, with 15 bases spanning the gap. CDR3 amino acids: CASSADDRLNYGYTF. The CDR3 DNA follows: TGTGCCAGCAGCGCAGACGACAGGCTCAACTATGGCTACACCTTC.